The present entry profiles one T cell receptor beta chain with its context. The antigen is unknown. The data were taken from a study of early T cells in non-severe SARS-CoV-2 infection. About the research overall: Sequencing targeted bulk RNA from unsorted whole blood, leaving chains unpaired.

Overall study results and limits: Matching with VDJdb favored anti-spike CD8 responses (missing private and CD4 specificities).

Individual cDNA molecules each received unique molecular identifiers attached to them. TCRdb processed the 5' RACE reads anew with MiXCR; each CDR3 protein has one entry. The table records tens of thousands of distinct CDR3 sequences, more than 9.5% of them present only once. The sequenced sample was whole blood, obtained at baseline. The receptor's source is an adult who was a healthcare worker with PCR-confirmed SARS-CoV-2 infection or an uninfected control (not recorded which).

This chain's CDR3 is CASSRAPLGGDNEQFF. The CDR3 DNA is TGTGCCAGCAGCCGCGCCCCTCTGGGGGGAGATAATGAGCAGTTCTTC. The V gene is TRBV12-3 or TRBV12-4, the J gene TRBJ2-1, with D maybe TRBD2 (6 bases). This CDR3 contains 16 residues. The V end was cut by 6 bases, the J end by 7 bases, with 22 bases between.